Below, 30 T cell receptor beta chains from the same sample are listed, as sequenced in a study of T-cell reconstitution after alpha-beta-depleted transplantation in children. It was with unique molecular identifiers that the TCRbeta library was prepared. TCRdb redid the calling of the PCR reads with MiXCR, one entry per CDR3 protein. The top ten hold 13% to 15% of the sample, which has about 580,000 distinct CDR3 sequences, 23% seen once. The specimen comprised PBMCs, mostly from graft donor cells, sampled 360 days after TCRalphabeta/CD19-depleted stem cell transplant. The receptors come from a boy younger than two who had a stem cell transplant for acute myeloid leukemia, so the T cells may come from the graft donor.

This clonotype occurred a few times. The chain links TRBV12-3 or TRBV12-4 to TRBJ1-2; TRBD1 is a possible D gene (6 bases). Trimming pared 5 bases from V and 4 bases from J, leaving 14 bases between. The CDR3 has 14 residues. The CDR3 loop is CASSTSQGIYGYTF. The DNA of the CDR3 is TGTGCCAGCAGTACCTCCCAGGGGATCTATGGCTACACCTTC.

V and J are TRBV2 and TRBJ2-5, with D maybe TRBD2 (6 bases). The CDR3 runs 13 residues. V was shortened by 6 bases and J by 5 bases, with 13 bases between the two germline ends. Germline V gene lookup returns CDR1 SNHLY and CDR2 FYNNEI. DNA for the CDR3: TGTGCCAGCAGGCCTCCTAGCGAGGAGACCCAGTACTTC. Translation: CASRPPSEETQYF.

This clonotype was picked up a small number of times. The gene calls are TRBV10-3 and TRBJ2-3, with TRBD2 identical over 8 bases. The CDR3 runs 21 residues. V lost 2 bases, J lost 6 bases, and 25 bases stayed unmatched. In germline, CDR1 is ENHRY, CDR2 SYGVKD. The CDR3 nucleotides read TGTGCCATCAGTGAGCGTCGGGGGGGACATCCCTCATCCCACACATCGGATACGCAGTATTTT. Translating it yields CAISERRGGHPSSHTSDTQYF.

The chain has TRBV28 and TRBJ1-2; tentatively, D is TRBD1 (6 bases). Germline loops: CDR1 MDHEN, CDR2 SYDVKM. The CDR3 runs 13 residues. V lost 3 bases to trimming and J lost 7 bases, with 12 bases between them. Here the CDR3 DNA reads TGTGCCAGCAGTTTGTTGACAGGAGCTGGCTACACCTTC. Its protein product is CASSLLTGAGYTF.

This clonotype was counted at least ten times. The J gene is TRBJ2-1, the V gene TRBV29-1; perhaps TRBD1 as D (7 bases). The CDR3 extends over 14 amino acids. Trimming took 6 bases from V and 4 from J, leaving 16 bases between them. CDR1 and CDR2 (germline): SQVTM, ANQGSEA. DNA for the CDR3: TGCAGCGTAGGAAGGAGGGACAGATACAATGAGCAGTTCTTC. Translated, it gives CSVGRRDRYNEQFF.

This clonotype was seen ten or more times. The genes are TRBV20-1 and TRBJ2-2; D is uncertain. In germline, CDR1 is DFQATT, CDR2 SNEGSKA (reference sequence). This CDR3 spans 13 amino acids. Trimming cost V 0 bases and J 6 bases, with 8 bases left between them. The chain's CDR3 is CSAREKVPGELFF. CDR3 coding DNA: TGCAGTGCTAGAGAGAAGGTGCCCGGGGAGCTGTTTTTT.

The V call is TRBV20-1, the J call TRBJ2-1, with D possibly being TRBD1 (6 bases). The CDR3 spans 21 residues. CDR1 and CDR2 (germline): DFQATT, SNEGSKA (reference sequence). V was clipped by 6 bases and J by 4 bases, with 37 bases between them. The CDR3 reads CSAGPGAGADSLLPGYNEQFF. The CDR3 coding sequence is TGCAGTGCCGGACCCGGGGCAGGGGCGGACAGCTTATTGCCCGGATACAATGAGCAGTTCTTC.

The table lists this clonotype with a few counts. V usage is TRBV5-5 and J usage is TRBJ2-6; D call uncertain. The CDR3 sequence is 16 residues long. Germline V gives CDR1 SGHKS, CDR2 YYEKEE (reference sequence). V was clipped by 1 base and J by 4 bases, with 12 bases between them. The CDR3 DNA reads TGTGCCAGCAGCTTGAGTCCGTCGGACGGGGCCAACGTCCTGACTTTC. Encoded protein: CASSLSPSDGANVLTF.

The sample holds a few counts of this clonotype. This rearrangement joins TRBV10-3 to TRBJ2-3; D ambiguous. Per the germline V gene, CDR1 is ENHRY and CDR2 is SYGVKD. The V and J ends lost 4 bases and 5 bases respectively, with 4 bases between them. This CDR3 spans 11 amino acids. In DNA, the CDR3 is TGTGCCATCAGTGTAAAAGATACGCAGTATTTT. It is translated as CAISVKDTQYF.

The V gene is TRBV11-2, the J gene TRBJ1-1, with D hard to call. Germline V gives CDR1 SGHAT, CDR2 FQNNGV. The V end lost 1 base, the J end lost 3 bases, and 15 bases lay between the germline ends. The CDR3 sequence is 16 residues long. As DNA, the CDR3 is TGTGCCAGCAGCTTAGCCTACGGAGGACGACACACTGAAGCTTTCTTT. Protein product: CASSLAYGGRHTEAFF.

Only a few counts were recorded for this clonotype. The chain carries TRBV20-1 and TRBJ1-6; 7 nucleotides match TRBD1. CDR1 is DFQATT, CDR2 SNEGSKA, per germline (reference sequence). This CDR3 has 14 residues. V trimming: 5 bases; J trimming: 0 bases; junction bases outside the gene matches: 1. The CDR3 region is CSARQGSYNSPLHF. The CDR3 region has the DNA TGCAGTGCTCGACAGGGCTCCTATAATTCACCCCTCCACTTT.

The chain combines TRBV15 with TRBJ2-5; either TRBD1 or TRBD2 may supply D (5 bases each). The germline V gene has CDR1 LNHNV and CDR2 YYDKDF (reference sequence). V lost 4 bases, J lost 4 bases, and 16 bases lay in between. The CDR3 sequence is 15 residues long. CDR3 nucleotides: TGTGCCACCAGCACCCCAGAGGTGGGGGTAGAGACCCAGTACTTC. Residues: CATSTPEVGVETQYF. Full variable domain (remainder filled in from reference TRBV15 and TRBJ2-5): DAMVIQNPRYQVTQFGKPVTLSCSQTLNHNVMYWYQQKSSQAPKLLFHYYDKDFNNEADTPDNFQSRRPNTSFCFLDIRSPGLGDTAMYLCATSTPEVGVETQYFGPGTRLLVL.

This sequence joins TRBV20-1 and TRBJ1-5, with 9 bases identical to TRBD1. The trim removed 6 bases at V and 7 bases at J, leaving 7 bases unmatched. The CDR3 runs to 13 residues. CDR1 is DFQATT, CDR2 SNEGSKA, per germline (reference sequence). DNA for the CDR3: TGCAGTGCACGGGGACAGGGTCAACAGCCCCAGCATTTT. Its translation: CSARGQGQQPQHF.

This clonotype was counted ten times or more. The chain uses TRBV6-1 and TRBJ1-3, with D possibly matching TRBD1 (6 bases). Trimming left V 7 bases short and J 2 bases short, with 21 bases between. Germline-derived CDR1 and CDR2 are MNHNS and SASEGT. CDR3 length: 17 amino acids. The CDR3 nucleotides are TGTGCCAGCATGAGCAGGGGCCATCAGGGGACTGGAAACACCATATATTTT. Protein product: CASMSRGHQGTGNTIYF.

This clonotype was detected many times. The gene calls are TRBV20-1 and TRBJ2-1, with 10 bases fitting TRBD2. The CDR3 is 15 amino acids. CDR1 is DFQATT, CDR2 SNEGSKA, per germline (reference sequence). The V gene end was trimmed by 6 bases and the J gene end by 4 bases; junction bases not matched to a gene: 9. The CDR3 DNA reads TGCAGTGCGGCACTCGGACTAGCGGCTTACAATGAGCAGTTCTTC. It yields the protein CSAALGLAAYNEQFF.

V and J are TRBV6-1 and TRBJ2-2; the D is unclear. CDR1 is MNHNS and CDR2 is SASEGT in the germline V gene. V was trimmed by 9 bases and J by 0 bases, leaving 8 bases between them. The CDR3 is 13 amino acids. CDR3 amino acids: CASPHANTGELFF. The CDR3 DNA follows: TGTGCCAGTCCACATGCGAACACCGGGGAGCTGTTTTTT.

Only a few counts were recorded for this clonotype. V gene TRBV5-1 combines with J gene TRBJ2-3; the D gene could be TRBD1 or TRBD2 (5 bases each). CDR3 size: 16 residues. V lost 4 bases to trimming and J lost 1 base, with 16 bases between them. Looked up from germline, CDR1 is SGHRS and CDR2 is YFSETQ. CDR3 DNA sequence: TGCGCCAGCAGCATTCCCCGGGACCCTCGCACAGATACGCAGTATTTT. It encodes CASSIPRDPRTDTQYF.

This clonotype turned up a few times. The chain links TRBV29-1 to TRBJ2-1, with 7 bases that match TRBD2. From germline, CDR1 is SQVTM and CDR2 ANQGSEA. V shed 3 bases and J 3 bases; nucleotides not matched to a gene: 5. The length of the CDR3 is 14 residues. CDR3 in DNA: TGCAGCGTTGAGGCGGGGGTTAGCTACAATGAGCAGTTCTTC. Its protein is CSVEAGVSYNEQFF.

This CDR3 reads CASSLDGTFETQYF. The DNA of the CDR3 is TGTGCCAGCAGCTTAGACGGGACTTTCGAGACCCAGTACTTC. The chain couples TRBV7-2 to TRBJ2-5, with a weak D call TRBD2 (6 bases). The length of the CDR3 is 14 residues. V was clipped by 1 base and J by 5 bases, with 11 bases between them. Germline V gene sequence: CDR1 SGHTA, CDR2 FQGNSA.

This clonotype has at least ten counts. The chain recombines TRBV29-1 with TRBJ1-1; D remains ambiguous. CDR1 and CDR2 (germline): SQVTM, ANQGSEA. The CDR3 extends over 14 amino acids. Trimming shortened V by 6 bases and J by 0 bases, and 14 bases separated the two germline ends. The CDR3, as DNA: TGCAGCGTCCGGGCGATACTAATGAACACTGAAGCTTTCTTT. It codes for CSVRAILMNTEAFF.

The sample holds many counts of this clonotype. V and J are TRBV7-2 and TRBJ2-1; D remains ambiguous. The V end lost 1 base, the J end lost 10 bases, and 11 bases lay between the germline ends. The CDR3 extends over 13 amino acids. The germline V gene has CDR1 SGHTA and CDR2 FQGNSA. CDR3: CASSLVAYGEQFF. As DNA, the CDR3 is TGTGCCAGCAGCTTAGTAGCATACGGAGAGCAGTTCTTC.

This clonotype has just a few counts. The rearrangement joins TRBV29-1 to TRBJ1-2, with unresolved D. V lost 7 bases and J 2 bases, leaving 17 bases between the germline ends. From germline, CDR1 is SQVTM and CDR2 ANQGSEA. This CDR3 has 14 amino acids. The CDR3 bases are TGCAGCGCAGATACCGGGCACACAAACTATGGCTACACCTTC. It is translated as CSADTGHTNYGYTF.

The sample holds many counts of this clonotype. V is TRBV15 and J is TRBJ1-2; D remains unclear. CDR3 length: 13 residues. Trimming removed 0 bases at V and 4 bases at J, with 6 bases between. CDR1 LNHNV and CDR2 YYDKDF come from the germline V gene (reference sequence). DNA of the CDR3: TGTGCCACCAGCAGAGATCGGGGCTATGGCTACACCTTC. Residues: CATSRDRGYGYTF.

This clonotype has ten or more counts. V usage is TRBV20-1 and J usage is TRBJ2-5; D gene uncertain. The CDR3 extends over 12 amino acids. Trimming removed 2 bases at V and 3 bases at J, with 7 bases between. The germline V gene has CDR1 DFQATT and CDR2 SNEGSKA (reference sequence). The CDR3 bases are TGCAGTGCTAGAATACGGGAAGAGACCCAGTACTTC. Protein sequence: CSARIREETQYF.

This clonotype was found many times. This chain links TRBV28 with TRBJ2-1, with D uncertain. V was pared by 8 bases and J by 0 bases, with 14 bases between. The CDR3 runs 15 residues. Germline CDR1 is MDHEN and CDR2 is SYDVKM. CDR3 nucleotides: TGTGCCAGCCCCCCGAGGCGGAGCTCCTACAATGAGCAGTTCTTC. Translated: CASPPRRSSYNEQFF.

This clonotype occurred many times. The chain couples TRBV20-1 to TRBJ2-7; no definite D call. CDR1 DFQATT and CDR2 SNEGSKA come from the germline V gene (reference sequence). The CDR3 sequence is 10 residues long. V was pared by 1 base and J by 5 bases, with 3 bases between. Here the CDR3 DNA reads TGCAGTGCTAGAGGCGACGAGCAGTACGTC. Encoded protein: CSARGDEQYV.

This clonotype came up many times. The chain joins TRBV25-1 to TRBJ2-5; the D call may be TRBD1 or TRBD2 (7 bases each). Per germline, CDR1 MGHDK and CDR2 SYGVNS. Trimming removed 3 bases from V and 5 bases from J, with 16 bases in between. This CDR3 spans 15 amino acids. This chain's CDR3 is CASSDSGGGRETQYF. In DNA form, the CDR3 reads TGTGCCAGCAGTGATTCAGGGGGGGGCCGGGAGACCCAGTACTTC. Drawing the rest from reference TRBV25-1 and TRBJ2-5, the complete variable domain is EADIYQTPRYLVIGTGKKITLECSQTMGHDKMYWYQQDPGMELHLIHYSYGVNSTEKGDLSSESTVSRIRTEHFPLTLESARPSHTSQYLCASSDSGGGRETQYFGPGTRLLVL.

This clonotype showed up just once. The chain carries TRBV6-2 or TRBV6-3 and TRBJ2-7; D is uncertain. This CDR3 region has 14 residues. V lost 0 bases to trimming and J lost 2 bases, with 8 bases between them. In germline, CDR1 is MNHEY, CDR2 SVGEGT. CDR3: CASSYSDGPYEQYV. The CDR3 DNA follows: TGTGCCAGCAGTTACTCCGACGGACCCTACGAGCAGTACGTC.

This clonotype was recorded many times. This chain links TRBV14 with TRBJ2-5; TRBD2 might be the D (6 bases). This CDR3 has 13 amino acids. Between the trimmed V and J ends, which lost 1 base and 7 bases, there was a span of 10 bases. Germline V gene data show CDR1 as SGHDN and CDR2 as FVKESK. The chain's CDR3 is CASSQVGGATQYF. The CDR3 nucleotides read TGTGCCAGCAGCCAAGTCGGCGGGGCGACCCAGTACTTC.

This clonotype has ten or more counts. This chain connects TRBV20-1 to TRBJ2-5, with 7 bases that match TRBD1. Germline-derived CDR1 and CDR2 are DFQATT and SNEGSKA (reference sequence). V shed 6 bases, J shed 0 bases, and the junction held 4 bases outside the gene matches. CDR3 length: 13 residues. This chain's CDR3 is CSATGQDQETQYF. The DNA for the CDR3 is TGCAGTGCAACCGGACAGGACCAAGAGACCCAGTACTTC.